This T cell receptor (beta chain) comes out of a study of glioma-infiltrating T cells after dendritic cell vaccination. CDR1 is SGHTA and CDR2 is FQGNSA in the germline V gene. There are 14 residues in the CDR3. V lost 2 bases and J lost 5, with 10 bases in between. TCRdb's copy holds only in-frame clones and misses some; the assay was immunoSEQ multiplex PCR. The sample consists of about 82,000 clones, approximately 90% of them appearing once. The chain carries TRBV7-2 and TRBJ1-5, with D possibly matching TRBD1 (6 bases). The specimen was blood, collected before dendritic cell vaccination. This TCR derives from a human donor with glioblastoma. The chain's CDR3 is CASSLQGSDQPQHF. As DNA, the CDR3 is TGTGCCAGCAGCTTACAGGGGAGCGATCAGCCCCAGCATTTT.